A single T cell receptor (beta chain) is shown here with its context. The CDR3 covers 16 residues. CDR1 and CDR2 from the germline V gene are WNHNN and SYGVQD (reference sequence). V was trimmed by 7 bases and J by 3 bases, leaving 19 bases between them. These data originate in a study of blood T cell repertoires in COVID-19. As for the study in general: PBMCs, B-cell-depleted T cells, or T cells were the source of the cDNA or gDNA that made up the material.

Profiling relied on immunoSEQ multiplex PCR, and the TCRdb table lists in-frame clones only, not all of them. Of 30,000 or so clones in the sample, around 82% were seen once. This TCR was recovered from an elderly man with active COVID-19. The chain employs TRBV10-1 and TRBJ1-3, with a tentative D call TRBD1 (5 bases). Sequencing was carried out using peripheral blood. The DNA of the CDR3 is TGCGCCAGCATACCCTCGTGGGACTCAAATGGAAACACCATATATTTT. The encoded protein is CASIPSWDSNGNTIYF.